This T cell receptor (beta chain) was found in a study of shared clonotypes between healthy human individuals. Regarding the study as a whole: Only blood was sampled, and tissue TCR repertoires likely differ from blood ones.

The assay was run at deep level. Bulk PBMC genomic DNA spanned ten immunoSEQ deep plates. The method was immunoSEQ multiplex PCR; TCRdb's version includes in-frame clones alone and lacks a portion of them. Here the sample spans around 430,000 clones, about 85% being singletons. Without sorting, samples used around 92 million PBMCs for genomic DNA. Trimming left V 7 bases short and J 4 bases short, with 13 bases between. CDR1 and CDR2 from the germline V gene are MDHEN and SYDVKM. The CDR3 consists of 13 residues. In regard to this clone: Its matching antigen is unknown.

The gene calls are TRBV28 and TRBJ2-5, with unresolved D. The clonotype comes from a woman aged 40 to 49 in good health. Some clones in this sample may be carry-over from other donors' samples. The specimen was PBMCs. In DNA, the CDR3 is TGTGCCAGCACCCAACCCCCTTTAGAGACCCAGTACTTC. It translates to CASTQPPLETQYF.